Presented here are 24 T cell receptor beta chains from one specimen sequenced in a study of cytomegalovirus exposure and HLA in healthy donors. Amplification used 60 Vbeta primers and 13 Jbeta primers. Libraries were prepared by immunoSEQ multiplex PCR; TCRdb keeps only in-frame clonotypes and omits some of them. The sample carries 150,000 or so clones, around 78% recorded once. The source material was PBMCs. These TCRs come from a middle-aged man in good health and CMV-seronegative.

This chain connects TRBV30 to TRBJ1-6; 11 bases align to TRBD1. Germline CDR1 and CDR2: GTSNPN and SVGIG (reference sequence). The CDR3 is made up of 18 amino acids. The ends lost 3 bases at V and 0 bases at J; junction bases unmatched: 7. CDR3 in amino acids: CAWSPGQGGISYNSPLHF. The DNA of the CDR3 is TGTGCCTGGAGCCCGGGACAGGGGGGAATCTCCTATAATTCACCCCTCCACTTT.

As regards this clone: The CDR3 ends on some other residue instead of the conserved phenylalanine or tryptophan, so this is likely a read error. The V gene is TRBV18, the J gene TRBJ2-7; weak D call: TRBD2 (6 bases). This CDR3 is built from 12 residues. Germline-derived CDR1 and CDR2 are KGHSH and LQKENI. V gave up 3 bases and J gave up 5 bases, with 8 bases separating them. CDR3 DNA: TGTGCCAGCTCACCGCTAGCGCACGAGCAGTACTGC. Its protein product is CASSPLAHEQYC.

The chain combines TRBV10-2 with TRBJ2-1, with a weak D call TRBD2 (6 bases). This CDR3 comprises 17 residues. Germline assignment: CDR1 WSHSY and CDR2 SAAADI. V dropped 4 bases and J dropped 2 bases, with 18 bases sitting between them. The chain's CDR3 is CASSVPEIAETYNEQFF. CDR3 bases: TGCGCCAGCAGTGTCCCTGAAATAGCGGAAACCTACAATGAGCAGTTCTTC.

Turning to this clone: At one end, the junction sequence differs from germline, possibly due to a read error. The rearrangement joins TRBV7-3 to TRBJ2-6, with 9 positions matching TRBD1. Germline V CDR1 and CDR2: SGHTA, FQGTGA. The CDR3 contains 15 residues. The CDR3, as DNA: TGTGCCACTGGGACAGGGACCTCTGGGGCCAACGGCCTGACTTTC. Translation: CATGTGTSGANGLTF. Based on the CDR3 plus reference TRBV7-3 and TRBJ2-6, the full variable domain is GAGVSQTPSNKVTEKGKYVELRCDPISGHTALYWYRQSLGQGPEFLIYFQGTGAADDSGLPNDRFFAVRPEGSVSTLKIQRTERGDSAVYLCATGTGTSGANGLTFGAGSRLTVL.

This clone was seen a handful of times. V is TRBV11-2 and J is TRBJ2-2, with D maybe TRBD1 (5 bases). The CDR3 is 15 residues long. The V gene's germline CDR1 is SGHAT and CDR2 FQNNGV. Trimming took off 4 bases at V and 2 bases at J, with 11 bases between the two ends. In DNA, the CDR3 is TGTGCCAGCAGCTATAGTAGGGGAAACACCGGGGAGCTGTTTTTT. Amino acid sequence: CASSYSRGNTGELFF.

The count of this clone is one. The chain has TRBV27 and TRBJ1-5; D is undetermined. The CDR3 consists of 15 residues. Germline V lookup: CDR1 MNHEY, CDR2 SMNVEV (reference sequence). V lost 5 bases, J lost 0 bases, and 11 bases lay in between. As DNA, the CDR3 is TGTGCCAGCAGTCCCTTCGGTGGTAGCAATCAGCCCCAGCATTTT. Its translation is CASSPFGGSNQPQHF.

V usage is TRBV7-2 and J usage is TRBJ2-7; 8 nucleotides agree with TRBD2. The trim removed 3 bases at V and 6 bases at J, leaving 13 bases unmatched. CDR1 and CDR2 (germline): SGHTA, FQGNSA. The CDR3 spans 16 residues. CDR3 sequence (DNA): TGTGCCAGCAGCTTGGGTCGAGGTAGCGGGGAGATCGAGCAGTACGTC. Its translation is CASSLGRGSGEIEQYV.

The chain carries TRBV28 and TRBJ2-1; D might be TRBD2 (6 bases). Trimming pared 5 bases from V and 1 base from J, leaving 15 bases between. This CDR3 region has 16 residues. The germline CDR1 and CDR2 sequences are MDHEN and SYDVKM. CDR3 coding DNA: TGTGCCAGCAGTCCGGGACTCCCGTTTTCCTACAATGAGCAGTTCTTC. Residues: CASSPGLPFSYNEQFF. The entire variable domain, with the rest obtained from reference TRBV28 and TRBJ2-1, is as follows: DVKVTQSSRYLVKRTGEKVFLECVQDMDHENMFWYRQDPGLGLRLIYFSYDVKMKEKGDIPEGYSVSREKKERFSLILESASTNQTSMYLCASSPGLPFSYNEQFFGPGTRLTVL.

This chain joins TRBV28 and TRBJ1-2, with D unclear. Germline V gene data show CDR1 as MDHEN and CDR2 as SYDVKM. This CDR3 region has 14 residues. The V gene lost 1 base and the J gene lost 1 base, with 7 bases spanning the gap. Written as DNA, the CDR3 is TGTGCCAGCAGTTTATCTAAAGTTAACTATGGCTACACCTTC. Protein sequence: CASSLSKVNYGYTF.

The V and J genes are TRBV28 and TRBJ1-5; unclear D gene. Germline V gives CDR1 MDHEN, CDR2 SYDVKM. The CDR3 runs to 14 residues. V was cut by 4 bases and J by 3 bases, with 10 bases left in between. The CDR3: CASSSPGDNQPQHF. The CDR3 coding sequence is TGTGCCAGCAGTTCCCCCGGAGACAATCAGCCCCAGCATTTT.

This clone is a singleton in its sample. The J gene is TRBJ1-3, the V gene TRBV7-2, with 9 positions matching TRBD1. The CDR3 consists of 16 residues. Unmatched junction bases numbered 6, after V lost 0 bases and J lost 6 bases. CDR1 SGHTA and CDR2 FQGNSA come from the germline V gene. The CDR3, as DNA: TGTGCCAGCAGCTTAGCCGGGACAGGGAACGCAAACACCATATATTTT. Amino acids: CASSLAGTGNANTIYF.

V gene TRBV6-5 combines with J gene TRBJ1-1, with D hard to call. Germline loops: CDR1 MNHEY, CDR2 SVGAGI. There are 12 residues in the CDR3. Trimming took 7 bases from V and 1 from J, leaving 7 bases between them. This CDR3 is CASKGGNTEAFF. For the CDR3, the DNA is TGTGCCAGCAAGGGAGGGAACACTGAAGCTTTCTTT.

The V and J genes are TRBV9 and TRBJ1-1; TRBD1 is a possible D gene (5 bases). V shed 0 bases and J shed 0 bases, with 12 bases lying between them. Germline V gene lookup returns CDR1 SGDLS and CDR2 YYNGEE. The CDR3 consists of 16 residues. CDR3 in DNA: TGTGCCAGCAGCGTAGGGCAGGGTAACATGAACACTGAAGCTTTCTTT. Translating it yields CASSVGQGNMNTEAFF.

The rearrangement links TRBV7-9 to TRBJ2-1, with 10 bases matching TRBD2. The germline V gene encodes CDR1 SEHNR and CDR2 FQNEAQ (reference sequence). CDR3 length: 19 residues. With 0 bases clipped from V and 2 bases from J, the junction kept 10 bases outside the gene matches. CDR3: CASSLAGSSSGRAYNEQFF. The CDR3 DNA sequence: TGTGCCAGCAGCTTAGCAGGTTCGTCTAGCGGGAGAGCCTACAATGAGCAGTTCTTC. The variable domain in full, with the rest retrieved from reference TRBV7-9 and TRBJ2-1, is DTGVSQNPRHKITKRGQNVTFRCDPISEHNRLYWYRQTLGQGPEFLTYFQNEAQLEKSRLLSDRFSAERPKGSFSTLEIQRTEQGDSAMYLCASSLAGSSSGRAYNEQFFGPGTRLTVL.

In this sample, this clone turned up a few times. The chain couples TRBV15 to TRBJ2-3, with D maybe TRBD1 (6 bases). Deletions cut 5 bases from V and 0 bases from J, with 15 bases between. Germline lookup yields CDR1 LNHNV and CDR2 YYDKDF (reference sequence). The CDR3 runs 16 residues. The CDR3 spells CATSGIGTTSTDTQYF. The DNA for the CDR3 is TGTGCCACCAGCGGCATAGGGACAACAAGCACAGATACGCAGTATTTT.

This chain connects TRBV4-1 to TRBJ2-1; unclear D gene. Germline CDR1 MGHRA, CDR2 YSYEKL. The CDR3 is 13 residues long. Trimming stripped 2 bases from V and 10 bases from J, with 12 bases between. Here the CDR3 reads CASSQRLSLEQFF. The CDR3 DNA follows: TGCGCCAGCAGCCAACGTTTGTCCCTCGAGCAGTTCTTC.

This sequence joins TRBV27 and TRBJ2-1; no clear D gene. Between the trimmed V and J ends, which lost 4 bases and 0 bases, there was a span of 10 bases. This CDR3 contains 15 residues. Germline-derived CDR1 and CDR2 are MNHEY and SMNVEV (reference sequence). CDR3 protein: CASSSPLSSYNEQFF. The CDR3 coding sequence is TGTGCCAGCAGTTCTCCGCTGAGCTCCTACAATGAGCAGTTCTTC.

This clone was counted a single time. The chain employs TRBV27 and TRBJ1-2; 9 bases agree with TRBD1. V shed 4 bases, J shed 8 bases, and the junction held 8 bases outside the gene matches. Germline V gives CDR1 MNHEY, CDR2 SMNVEV (reference sequence). The CDR3 sequence is 14 residues long. The CDR3 nucleotides are TGTGCCAGCAGTTCACCTATGACAGGGGGAGGCTACACCTTC. It translates to CASSSPMTGGGYTF.

The chain carries TRBV11-1 and TRBJ2-3, with 7 bases lining up with TRBD1. There are 14 residues in the CDR3. Germline CDR1 and CDR2: SGHAT and FQDESV (reference sequence). V lost 4 bases to trimming and J lost 3 bases; unmatched junction nucleotides: 4. DNA for the CDR3: TGTGCCAGCAGCTCGACAGGGACGACAGATACGCAGTATTTT. Its translation is CASSSTGTTDTQYF.

This chain uses TRBV7-2 with TRBJ2-5, with TRBD2 matching 7 bases. The trim removed 5 bases at V and 5 bases at J, leaving 8 bases unmatched. Per germline, CDR1 SGHTA and CDR2 FQGNSA. This CDR3 is built from 14 residues. The CDR3 loop is CASSPKAGSETQYF. CDR3 DNA sequence: TGTGCCAGCAGCCCAAAAGCGGGAAGTGAGACCCAGTACTTC. The full variable domain, with the rest looked up from reference TRBV7-2 and TRBJ2-5, is GAGVSQSPSNKVTEKGKDVELRCDPISGHTALYWYRQSLGQGLEFLIYFQGNSAPDKSGLPSDRFSAERTGGSVSTLTIQRTQQEDSAVYLCASSPKAGSETQYFGPGTRLLVL.

In nucleotides, the CDR3 is TGTGCCAGCAGCGTAGGGGACAAATTACAGGGGGAAAACATTCAGTACTTC. This encodes CASSVGDKLQGENIQYF. The chain joins TRBV9 to TRBJ2-4, with 8 bases aligning to TRBD1. Trimming cost V 0 bases and J 5 bases; bases outside gene matches: 10. Germline V gives CDR1 SGDLS, CDR2 YYNGEE. The CDR3 is 17 residues long.

The CDR3 nucleotides are TGTGCCAGCTCCGGACCGGACAGGGGAAAAAAGAACGAGCAGTACTTC. It is translated as CASSGPDRGKKNEQYF. The chain combines TRBV28 with TRBJ2-7; 9 nucleotides match TRBD1. CDR3 length: 16 residues. CDR1 is MDHEN and CDR2 is SYDVKM in the germline V gene. Trimming removed 8 bases from V and 5 bases from J; junction bases left unmatched: 16.

The V and J genes are TRBV9 and TRBJ2-1, with 9 nucleotides matching TRBD1. CDR1 and CDR2 from the germline V gene are SGDLS and YYNGEE. The J segment lost 4 bases and the V segment lost 3 bases, leaving 8 bases of the junction unmatched. This CDR3 comprises 16 residues. The CDR3 nucleotides are TGTGCCAGCAGCGGACTAACAGGGGGCGCGTACAATGAGCAGTTCTTC. Residues: CASSGLTGGAYNEQFF.

This rearrangement joins TRBV28 to TRBJ2-3, with 13 bases lining up with TRBD2. Trimming at V came to 8 bases and at J to 2 bases, leaving 7 bases not matched to a gene. The CDR3 has 16 amino acids. Germline V gene lookup returns CDR1 MDHEN and CDR2 SYDVKM. CDR3 bases: TGTGCCAGCGGCTACACTAGCGGGAGGGCCACAGATACGCAGTATTTT. Translated: CASGYTSGRATDTQYF.